This entry features one T cell receptor beta chain sequence. What it binds is unknown. The CDR3 is made up of 15 amino acids. The germline CDR1 and CDR2 sequences are SGDLS and YYNGEE. Trimming removed 3 bases at V and 7 bases at J, with 19 bases between. Using immunoSEQ multiplex PCR, the repertoire was profiled, and TCRdb retains in-frame clones only, with some absent. This repertoire shows more than 550,000 clones, 72% found once; its top ten account for about 1.7%. These data belong to a study of shared clonotypes between healthy human individuals. Study-wide points: Across four donors, naive CD4 shared roughly 5.2%, naive CD8 around 3.5%, memory CD4 approximately 2.5%, memory CD8 0.4% to 0.5%. An expected dependence of interdonor clonotype sharing on sequencing depth was noted.

The sample taken for sequencing was memory CD4+ T cells sorted from blood. Subset in this sample: CD45RA-negative fraction. The rearrangement joins TRBV9 to TRBJ1-2; possibly TRBD1 for D (5 bases). The source of this sequence is a woman aged 30 to 39 in good health. The CDR3 is CASSAGWGGASGYTF. In DNA, the CDR3 is TGTGCCAGCAGCGCCGGATGGGGTGGGGCTTCTGGCTACACCTTC.